The 7 T cell receptor beta chains below come from one sample, sequenced in a study of blood T cell repertoires in COVID-19. Libraries were prepared by immunoSEQ multiplex PCR; TCRdb keeps only in-frame clonotypes and omits some of them. Counted here are 210,000 or so clones, more than 70% occurring once; the ten biggest clones make up roughly 2.5%. Input material: peripheral blood. Receptors originate from a woman aged 55 to 70 with acute or convalescent COVID-19.

The rearrangement uses TRBV28 and TRBJ2-7; D not certain. The germline V gene encodes CDR1 MDHEN and CDR2 SYDVKM. There are 14 residues in the CDR3. Deletions cut 4 bases from V and 4 bases from J, with 14 bases between. CDR3 residues: CASSSKAGWYEQYF. The CDR3 nucleotides are TGTGCCAGCAGTTCTAAGGCAGGTTGGTACGAGCAGTACTTC.

The chain joins TRBV9 to TRBJ2-3, with 10 bases matching TRBD1. Germline CDR1 SGDLS, CDR2 YYNGEE. V lost 0 bases, J lost 5 bases, and 0 bases stayed unmatched. The CDR3 length is 14 residues. The CDR3, as DNA: TGTGCCAGCAGCGTAGGGACAGGGGGAGATACGCAGTATTTT. This sequence encodes CASSVGTGGDTQYF.

CDR3 bases: TGTGCCAGCAGTCACAGGGGAGGCTATGGCTACACCTTC. Its protein is CASSHRGGYGYTF. The chain employs TRBV12-3 or TRBV12-4 and TRBJ1-2; 7 bases match TRBD1. The CDR3 is 13 residues long. After removal of 5 bases from V and 4 bases from J, the junction contained 4 bases not matched to a gene.

The chain is built from TRBV19 and TRBJ1-5; TRBD1 is a possible D gene (6 bases). Germline CDR1 LNHDA, CDR2 SQIVND (reference sequence). The V end lost 4 bases, the J end lost 5 bases, and 15 bases lay between the germline ends. The CDR3 loop spans 15 amino acids. The CDR3 protein is CASSRGGRIDQPQHF. For the CDR3, the DNA is TGTGCCAGTAGTAGGGGGGGGCGAATTGATCAGCCCCAGCATTTT.

The V gene is TRBV24-1, the J gene TRBJ2-2, with TRBD1 as a possible D gene (5 bases). The CDR3 length is 15 residues. V lost 4 bases and J 0 bases, leaving 8 bases between the germline ends. Germline CDR1 KGHDR, CDR2 SFDVKD. This CDR3 reads CATSEPTANTGELFF. CDR3 bases: TGTGCCACCAGTGAACCGACAGCGAACACCGGGGAGCTGTTTTTT.

The rearrangement uses TRBV6-5 and TRBJ1-2; 8 bases are a match to TRBD1. J gave up 0 bases and V 6 bases, and 6 bases lay outside the gene matches. Germline V CDR1 and CDR2: MNHEY, SVGAGI. The CDR3 is made up of 15 amino acids. CDR3 DNA: TGTGCCAGCAGCCGGGTGGACAGGGCTAACTATGGCTACACCTTC. Translating gives CASSRVDRANYGYTF.

The chain employs TRBV6-2 or TRBV6-3 and TRBJ2-7; 7 bases fit TRBD1. The germline gives CDR1 MNHEY, CDR2 SVGEGT. CDR3 size: 13 residues. After removal of 5 bases from V and 3 bases from J, the junction contained 4 bases not matched to a gene. As DNA, the CDR3 is TGTGCCAGCAGTCGCACAGGGGACTACGAGCAGTACTTC. It encodes CASSRTGDYEQYF.